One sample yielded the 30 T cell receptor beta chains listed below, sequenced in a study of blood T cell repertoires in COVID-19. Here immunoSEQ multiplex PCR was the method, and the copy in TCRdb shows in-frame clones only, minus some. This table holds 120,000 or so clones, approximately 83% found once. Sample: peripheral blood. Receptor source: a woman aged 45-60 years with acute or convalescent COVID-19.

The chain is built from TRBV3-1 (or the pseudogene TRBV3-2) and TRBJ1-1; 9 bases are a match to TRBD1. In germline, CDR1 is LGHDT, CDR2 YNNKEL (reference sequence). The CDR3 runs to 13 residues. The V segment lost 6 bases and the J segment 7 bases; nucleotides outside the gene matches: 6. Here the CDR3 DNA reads TGTGCCAGCAGATACAGGGGGCGGGATGAAGCTTTCTTT. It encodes CASRYRGRDEAFF.

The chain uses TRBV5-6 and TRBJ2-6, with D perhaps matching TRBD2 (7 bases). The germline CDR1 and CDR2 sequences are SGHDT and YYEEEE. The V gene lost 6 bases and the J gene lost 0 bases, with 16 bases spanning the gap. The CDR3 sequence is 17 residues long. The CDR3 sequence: CASTWGGSRSGANVLTF. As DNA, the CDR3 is TGTGCCAGCACCTGGGGGGGCAGCCGCTCTGGGGCCAACGTCCTGACTTTC.

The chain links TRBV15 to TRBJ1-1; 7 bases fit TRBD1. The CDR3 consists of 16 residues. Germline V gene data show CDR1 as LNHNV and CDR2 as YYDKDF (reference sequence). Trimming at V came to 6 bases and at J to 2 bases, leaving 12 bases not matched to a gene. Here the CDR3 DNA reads TGTGCCACCAGAACCCGTGGGTTAGGGGGCAACACTGAAGCTTTCTTT. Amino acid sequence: CATRTRGLGGNTEAFF.

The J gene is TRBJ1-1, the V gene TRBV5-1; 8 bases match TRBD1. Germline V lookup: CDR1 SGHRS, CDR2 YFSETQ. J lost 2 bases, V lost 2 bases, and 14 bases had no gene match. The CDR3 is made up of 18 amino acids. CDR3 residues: CASSLLRGRSALNTEAFF. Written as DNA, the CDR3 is TGCGCCAGCAGCTTACTCAGGGGGCGATCCGCCCTAAACACTGAAGCTTTCTTT. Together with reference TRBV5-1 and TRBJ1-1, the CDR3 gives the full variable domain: KAGVTQTPRYLIKTRGQQVTLSCSPISGHRSVSWYQQTPGQGLQFLFEYFSETQRNKGNFPGRFSGRQFSNSRSEMNVSTLELGDSALYLCASSLLRGRSALNTEAFFGQGTRLTVV.

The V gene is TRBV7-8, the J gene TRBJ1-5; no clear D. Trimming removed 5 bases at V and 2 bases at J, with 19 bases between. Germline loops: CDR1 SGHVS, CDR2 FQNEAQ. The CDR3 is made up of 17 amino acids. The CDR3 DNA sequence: TGTGCCAGCAGCCCCGGTGGTTTAGCTTCGGGCAATCAGCCCCAGCATTTT. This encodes CASSPGGLASGNQPQHF.

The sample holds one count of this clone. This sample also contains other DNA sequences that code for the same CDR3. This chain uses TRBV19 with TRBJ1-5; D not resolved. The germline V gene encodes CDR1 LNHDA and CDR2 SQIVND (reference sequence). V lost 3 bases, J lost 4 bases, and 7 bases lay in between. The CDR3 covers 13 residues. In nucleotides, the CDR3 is TGTGCCAGTAGTATCCCCGGGAATCAGCCCCAGCATTTT. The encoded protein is CASSIPGNQPQHF.

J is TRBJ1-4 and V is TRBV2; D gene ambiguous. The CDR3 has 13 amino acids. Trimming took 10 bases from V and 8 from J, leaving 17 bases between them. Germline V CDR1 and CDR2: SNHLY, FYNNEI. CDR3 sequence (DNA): TGTGCCACCAATAGGGATGGAGGGGAAAAACTGTTTTTT. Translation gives CATNRDGGEKLFF.

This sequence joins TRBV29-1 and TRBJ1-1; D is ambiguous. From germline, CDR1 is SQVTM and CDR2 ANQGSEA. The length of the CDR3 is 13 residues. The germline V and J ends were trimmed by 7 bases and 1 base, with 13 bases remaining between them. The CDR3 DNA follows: TGCAGCGCCATAGGCCAGGAGAACACTGAAGCTTTCTTT. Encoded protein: CSAIGQENTEAFF.

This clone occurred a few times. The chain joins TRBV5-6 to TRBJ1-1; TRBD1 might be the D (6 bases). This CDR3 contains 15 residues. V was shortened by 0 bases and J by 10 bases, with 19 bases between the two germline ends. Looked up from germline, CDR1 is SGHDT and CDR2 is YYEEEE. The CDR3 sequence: CASSLASKGDKGAFF. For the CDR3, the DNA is TGTGCCAGCAGCTTGGCCAGCAAGGGGGATAAGGGAGCTTTCTTT. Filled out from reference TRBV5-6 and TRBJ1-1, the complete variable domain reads DAGVTQSPTHLIKTRGQQVTLRCSPKSGHDTVSWYQQALGQGPQFIFQYYEEEERQRGNFPDRFSGHQFPNYSSELNVNALLLGDSALYLCASSLASKGDKGAFFGQGTRLTVV.

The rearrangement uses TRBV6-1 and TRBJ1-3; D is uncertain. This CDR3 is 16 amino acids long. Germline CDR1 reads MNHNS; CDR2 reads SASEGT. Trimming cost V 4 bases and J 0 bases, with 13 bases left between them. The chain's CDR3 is CASSVRRADSGNTIYF. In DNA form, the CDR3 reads TGTGCCAGCAGTGTTAGGAGGGCGGACTCTGGAAACACCATATATTTT.

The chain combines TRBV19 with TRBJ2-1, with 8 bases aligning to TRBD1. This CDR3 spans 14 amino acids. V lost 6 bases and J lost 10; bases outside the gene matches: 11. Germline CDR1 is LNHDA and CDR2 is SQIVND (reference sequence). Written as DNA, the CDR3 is TGTGCCAGTAGCGGACAGGGAAGTCTAGGAGAGCAGTTCTTC. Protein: CASSGQGSLGEQFF.

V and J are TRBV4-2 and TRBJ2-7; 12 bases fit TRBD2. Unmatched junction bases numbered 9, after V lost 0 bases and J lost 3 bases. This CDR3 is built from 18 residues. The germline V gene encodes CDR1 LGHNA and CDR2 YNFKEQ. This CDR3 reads CASSQDRASGGGYYEQYF. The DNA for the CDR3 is TGTGCCAGCAGCCAAGATAGAGCTAGCGGGGGGGGATACTACGAGCAGTACTTC.

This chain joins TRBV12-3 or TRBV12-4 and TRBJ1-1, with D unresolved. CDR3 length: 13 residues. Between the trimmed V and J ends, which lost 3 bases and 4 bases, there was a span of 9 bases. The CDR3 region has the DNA TGTGCCAGCAGTTTTTTCCGGTCCACTGAAGCTTTCTTT. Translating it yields CASSFFRSTEAFF.

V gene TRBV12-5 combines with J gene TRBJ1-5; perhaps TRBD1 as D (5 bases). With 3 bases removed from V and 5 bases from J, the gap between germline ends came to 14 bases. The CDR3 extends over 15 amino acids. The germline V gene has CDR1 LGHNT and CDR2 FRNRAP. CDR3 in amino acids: CASGFDSLLYQPQHF. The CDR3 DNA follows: TGTGCTAGTGGTTTCGACAGCCTGCTATATCAGCCCCAGCATTTT.

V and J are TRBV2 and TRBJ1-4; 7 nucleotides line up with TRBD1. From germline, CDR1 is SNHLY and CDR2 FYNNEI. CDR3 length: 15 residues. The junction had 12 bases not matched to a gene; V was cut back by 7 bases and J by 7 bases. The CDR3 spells CASKPDRDWREKLFF. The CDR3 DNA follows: TGTGCCAGCAAACCAGACAGGGATTGGCGTGAAAAACTGTTTTTT.

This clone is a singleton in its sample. This CDR3 is CASSQGSGGTGSGNTIYF. The CDR3, as DNA: TGTGCCAGCAGCCAAGGTTCCGGGGGGACAGGGTCTGGAAACACCATATATTTT. The chain has TRBV3-1 (or the pseudogene TRBV3-2) and TRBJ1-3, with TRBD1 matching over 9 bases. Germline V gives CDR1 LGHDT, CDR2 YNNKEL (reference sequence). V was clipped by 1 base and J by 1 base; unmatched bases: 8. CDR3 size: 18 residues.

DNA of the CDR3: TGCGCCAGCAGCGATAGGACAGGGGAAGATACGCAGTATTTT. Translating gives CASSDRTGEDTQYF. This rearrangement joins TRBV5-1 to TRBJ2-3, with 9 bases fitting TRBD1. The CDR3 is 14 amino acids. The germline gives CDR1 SGHRS, CDR2 YFSETQ. With V trimmed by 4 bases and J by 5 bases, 5 bases remained unmatched.

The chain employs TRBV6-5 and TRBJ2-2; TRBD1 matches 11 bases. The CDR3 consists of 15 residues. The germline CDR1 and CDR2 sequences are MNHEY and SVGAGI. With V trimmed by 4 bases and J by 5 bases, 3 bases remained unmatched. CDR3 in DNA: TGTGCCAGCAGTTGGACAGGGGGCGCAACCGGGGAGCTGTTTTTT. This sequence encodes CASSWTGGATGELFF.

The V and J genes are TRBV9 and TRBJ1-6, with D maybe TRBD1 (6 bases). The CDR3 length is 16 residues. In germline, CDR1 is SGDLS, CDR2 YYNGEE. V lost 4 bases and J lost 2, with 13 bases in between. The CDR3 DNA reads TGTGCCAGCAGCAAAGGACAGCTTACCTATAATTCACCCCTCCACTTT. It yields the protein CASSKGQLTYNSPLHF.

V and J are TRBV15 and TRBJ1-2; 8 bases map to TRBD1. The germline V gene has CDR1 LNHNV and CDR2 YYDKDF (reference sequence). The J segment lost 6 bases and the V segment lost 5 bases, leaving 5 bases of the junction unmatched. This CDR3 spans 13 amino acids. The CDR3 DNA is TGTGCCACCAGCGGACAGGGAGTACATGGCTACACCTTC. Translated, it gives CATSGQGVHGYTF.

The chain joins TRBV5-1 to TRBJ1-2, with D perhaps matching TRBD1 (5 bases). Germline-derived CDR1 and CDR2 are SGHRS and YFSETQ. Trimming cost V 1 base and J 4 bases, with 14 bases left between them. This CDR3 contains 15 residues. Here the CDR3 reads CASSLNIGDSYGYTF. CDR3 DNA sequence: TGCGCCAGCAGCTTGAATATAGGGGATAGCTATGGCTACACCTTC. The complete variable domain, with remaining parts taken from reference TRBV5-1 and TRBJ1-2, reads KAGVTQTPRYLIKTRGQQVTLSCSPISGHRSVSWYQQTPGQGLQFLFEYFSETQRNKGNFPGRFSGRQFSNSRSEMNVSTLELGDSALYLCASSLNIGDSYGYTFGSGTRLTVV.

The CDR3 nucleotides read TGTGCCAGCAGCCTAAGGTGGGGGGATGAAAAACTGTTTTTT. Translating gives CASSLRWGDEKLFF. The V gene is TRBV7-2, the J gene TRBJ1-4, with D perhaps TRBD1 (5 bases). The germline CDR1 and CDR2 sequences are SGHTA and FQGNSA. V lost 5 bases and J lost 6, with 13 bases in between. The CDR3 sequence is 14 residues long. The complete variable domain, with remaining parts taken from reference TRBV7-2 and TRBJ1-4, reads GAGVSQSPSNKVTEKGKDVELRCDPISGHTALYWYRQSLGQGLEFLIYFQGNSAPDKSGLPSDRFSAERTGGSVSTLTIQRTQQEDSAVYLCASSLRWGDEKLFFGSGTQLSVL.

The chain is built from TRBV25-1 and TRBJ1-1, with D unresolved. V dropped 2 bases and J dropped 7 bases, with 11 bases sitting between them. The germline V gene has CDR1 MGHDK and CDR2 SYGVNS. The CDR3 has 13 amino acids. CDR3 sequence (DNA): TGTGCCAGCAGTGAAGATGGTCTAAGTGAAGCTTTCTTT. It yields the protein CASSEDGLSEAFF.

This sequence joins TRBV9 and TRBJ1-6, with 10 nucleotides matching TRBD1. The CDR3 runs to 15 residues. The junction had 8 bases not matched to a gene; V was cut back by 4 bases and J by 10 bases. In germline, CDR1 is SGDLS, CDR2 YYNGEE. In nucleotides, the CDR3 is TGTGCCAGCAGCCCAGGACAGGGGGTAGGGTCACCCCTCCACTTT. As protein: CASSPGQGVGSPLHF.

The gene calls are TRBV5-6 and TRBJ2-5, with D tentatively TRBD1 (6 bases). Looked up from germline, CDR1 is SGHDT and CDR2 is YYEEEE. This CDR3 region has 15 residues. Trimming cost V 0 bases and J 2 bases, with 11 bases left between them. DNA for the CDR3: TGTGCCAGCAGCTTGGCCGGCCAGGGGCAAGAGACCCAGTACTTC. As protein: CASSLAGQGQETQYF.

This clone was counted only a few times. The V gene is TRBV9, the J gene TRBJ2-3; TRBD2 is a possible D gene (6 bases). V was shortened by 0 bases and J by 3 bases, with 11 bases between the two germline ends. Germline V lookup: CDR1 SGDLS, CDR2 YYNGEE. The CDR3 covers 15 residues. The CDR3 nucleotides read TGTGCCAGCAGCGTAGACGGGGGTAGTACAGATACGCAGTATTTT. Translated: CASSVDGGSTDTQYF. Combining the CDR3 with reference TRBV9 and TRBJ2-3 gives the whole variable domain DSGVTQTPKHLITATGQRVTLRCSPRSGDLSVYWYQQSLDQGLQFLIQYYNGEERAKGNILERFSAQQFPDLHSELNLSSLELGDSALYFCASSVDGGSTDTQYFGPGTRLTVL.

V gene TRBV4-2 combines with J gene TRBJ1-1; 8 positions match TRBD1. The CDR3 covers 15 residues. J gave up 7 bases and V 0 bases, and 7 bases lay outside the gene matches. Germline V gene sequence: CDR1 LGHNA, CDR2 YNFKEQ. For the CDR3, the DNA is TGTGCCAGCAGCCAAGATGGCAGGGGGCGAGGTGAAGCTTTCTTT. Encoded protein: CASSQDGRGRGEAFF.

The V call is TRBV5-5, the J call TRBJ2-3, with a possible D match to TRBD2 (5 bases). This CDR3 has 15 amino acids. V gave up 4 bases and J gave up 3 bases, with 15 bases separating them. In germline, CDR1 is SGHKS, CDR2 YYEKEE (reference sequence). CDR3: CASSKGSSLTDTQYF. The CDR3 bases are TGTGCCAGCAGCAAAGGCTCTAGCTTGACAGATACGCAGTATTTT. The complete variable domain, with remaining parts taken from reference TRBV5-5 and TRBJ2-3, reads DAGVTQSPTHLIKTRGQQVTLRCSPISGHKSVSWYQQVLGQGPQFIFQYYEKEERGRGNFPDRFSARQFPNYSSELNVNALLLGDSALYLCASSKGSSLTDTQYFGPGTRLTVL.

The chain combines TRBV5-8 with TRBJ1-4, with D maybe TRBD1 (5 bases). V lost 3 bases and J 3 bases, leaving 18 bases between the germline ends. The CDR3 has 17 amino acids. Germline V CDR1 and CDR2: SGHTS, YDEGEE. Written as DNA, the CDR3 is TGTGCCAGCAGCTATGGGAGGGGTCCCTTCTCTAATGAAAAACTGTTTTTT. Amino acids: CASSYGRGPFSNEKLFF.

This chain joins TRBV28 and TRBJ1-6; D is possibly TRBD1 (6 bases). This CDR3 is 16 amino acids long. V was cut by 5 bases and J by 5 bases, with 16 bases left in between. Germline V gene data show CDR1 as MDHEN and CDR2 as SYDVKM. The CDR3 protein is CASSPQQGVDNSPLHF. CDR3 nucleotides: TGTGCCAGCAGTCCTCAACAGGGCGTTGATAATTCACCCCTCCACTTT.